These 28 T cell receptor beta chains share one sample of origin, sequenced in a study of Ad26.COV2.S vaccination and SARS-CoV-2 variants. The treatment: 15 to 20 received Ad26.COV2.S at low or high dose, single or two shots; about five received placebo; per-sample allocation not given. Vaccine and placebo recipients were sampled on day 63 after the first injection. Profiling relied on immunoSEQ multiplex PCR, and the TCRdb table lists in-frame clones only, not all of them. The sample comprises 300,000 to 350,000 clones, approximately 86% of which are singletons, and roughly 1.9% rests with the top ten. Sample: peripheral blood, taken in a trial of Ad26.COV2.S vaccine versus placebo. The receptors derive from a person aged 18-60 years who received the Ad26.COV2.S COVID-19 vaccine or a placebo.

The chain has TRBV19 and TRBJ1-4, with D possibly being TRBD1 (6 bases). Germline V gene sequence: CDR1 LNHDA, CDR2 SQIVND (reference sequence). Trimming removed 1 base from V and 4 bases from J, with 10 bases in between. CDR3 length equals 15 residues. The CDR3 loop is CASSIGRGGNEKLFF. CDR3 coding DNA: TGTGCCAGTAGTATAGGGAGAGGGGGTAATGAAAAACTGTTTTTT.

This clone was counted once. V and J are TRBV7-2 and TRBJ1-5; possibly TRBD1 for D (6 bases). The germline gives CDR1 SGHTA, CDR2 FQGNSA. V was trimmed by 5 bases and J by 4 bases, leaving 21 bases between them. The CDR3 contains 17 residues. In nucleotides, the CDR3 is TGTGCCAGCAGCCCAGCCTGGGGCAGGGGAAGGAATCAGCCCCAGCATTTT. Translating it yields CASSPAWGRGRNQPQHF.

With regard to this clone: This specimen includes other DNA sequences encoding the same CDR3. The genes are TRBV5-5 and TRBJ1-4; D call uncertain. Trimming stripped 4 bases from V and 0 bases from J, with 7 bases between. There are 14 residues in the CDR3. The germline V gene has CDR1 SGHKS and CDR2 YYEKEE (reference sequence). CDR3 nucleotides: TGTGCCAGCAGCCTGGGTGCAACTAATGAAAAACTGTTTTTT. Translation: CASSLGATNEKLFF.

V usage is TRBV6-5 and J usage is TRBJ1-4; no definite D call. This CDR3 is built from 14 residues. V gave up 6 bases and J gave up 3 bases, with 11 bases separating them. Germline V gene lookup returns CDR1 MNHEY and CDR2 SVGAGI. The CDR3: CASRKPFANEKLFF. CDR3 in DNA: TGTGCCAGCAGAAAACCCTTTGCTAATGAAAAACTGTTTTTT.

As to this clone: The junction shows a germline mismatch at one end, possibly a read error. The V call is TRBV4-1, the J call TRBJ1-2; unclear D gene. CDR3 length: 14 amino acids. Germline CDR1 and CDR2: MGHRA and YSYEKL. The CDR3 DNA reads TGCGCCAGCAGCCAAGAAGGCACCCAAAGTGGGGTGGCCTTC. Its protein is CASSQEGTQSGVAF.

This rearrangement joins TRBV5-1 to TRBJ1-2, with TRBD1 matching 7 bases. The CDR3 extends over 13 amino acids. Germline CDR1 is SGHRS and CDR2 is YFSETQ. Unmatched junction bases numbered 7, after V lost 4 bases and J lost 7 bases. CDR3 bases: TGCGCCAGCAGCGAGGCGACAGGGTCTGGCTACACCTTC. It specifies CASSEATGSGYTF.

This clone is a singleton in its sample. The CDR3 spells CAWVTGSDNSPLHF. CDR3 in DNA: TGTGCCTGGGTTACAGGGTCTGATAATTCACCCCTCCACTTT. The chain couples TRBV30 to TRBJ1-6; maybe TRBD1 (6 bases). The V and J ends lost 5 bases and 5 bases respectively, with 13 bases between them. Germline V gene data show CDR1 as GTSNPN and CDR2 as SVGIG (reference sequence). This CDR3 comprises 14 residues.

The gene calls are TRBV9 and TRBJ2-3; 13 nucleotides match TRBD2. This CDR3 region has 15 residues. Germline CDR1 SGDLS, CDR2 YYNGEE. V was pared by 4 bases and J by 4 bases, with 3 bases of the junction left unmatched. DNA of the CDR3: TGTGCCAGCAGCCCAACTAGCGGGGGGGCAGATACGCAGTATTTT. It translates to CASSPTSGGADTQYF.

The gene calls are TRBV3-1 (or the pseudogene TRBV3-2) and TRBJ2-4, with TRBD1 matching 9 bases. With V trimmed by 1 base and J by 10 bases, 5 bases remained unmatched. Germline assignment: CDR1 LGHDT and CDR2 YNNKEL (reference sequence). This CDR3 comprises 14 residues. The DNA for the CDR3 is TGTGCCAGCAGCCAAGTAAGGACAGGGGATATTCAGTACTTC. It encodes CASSQVRTGDIQYF.

This sequence joins TRBV3-1 (or the pseudogene TRBV3-2) and TRBJ1-3; 8 bases agree with TRBD1. Germline V gives CDR1 LGHDT, CDR2 YNNKEL (reference sequence). The V segment lost 1 base and the J segment 2 bases; nucleotides outside the gene matches: 7. CDR3 size: 17 residues. The CDR3 sequence is CASSQARTGGAGNTIYF. CDR3 nucleotides: TGTGCCAGCAGCCAAGCCCGAACAGGGGGTGCTGGAAACACCATATATTTT.

The CDR3, as DNA: TGTGCCAGCAGCCAAGAGGTCCAGGACAGAGGAAACACCATATATTTT. Translating it yields CASSQEVQDRGNTIYF. V usage is TRBV4-2 and J usage is TRBJ1-3; TRBD1 is a possible D gene (6 bases). With 0 bases removed from V and 4 bases from J, the gap between germline ends came to 13 bases. Germline V gene sequence: CDR1 LGHNA, CDR2 YNFKEQ. The CDR3 contains 16 residues.

The chain uses TRBV7-2 and TRBJ1-1; D is ambiguous. CDR1 is SGHTA and CDR2 is FQGNSA in the germline V gene. The CDR3 extends over 12 amino acids. Between the trimmed V and J ends, which lost 5 bases and 4 bases, there was a span of 8 bases. CDR3 in amino acids: CASSVQITEAFF. As DNA, the CDR3 is TGTGCCAGCAGCGTTCAGATCACTGAAGCTTTCTTT.

The chain joins TRBV9 to TRBJ2-1; 7 nucleotides align to TRBD2. This CDR3 region has 16 residues. Trimming removed 4 bases from V and 0 bases from J; junction bases left unmatched: 7. Looked up from germline, CDR1 is SGDLS and CDR2 is YYNGEE. The CDR3 loop is CASSPAGTNSYNEQFF. CDR3 nucleotides: TGTGCCAGCAGCCCTGCCGGGACTAACTCCTACAATGAGCAGTTCTTC.

The J gene is TRBJ2-7, the V gene TRBV6-5; TRBD1 aligns across 7 bases. The germline CDR1 and CDR2 sequences are MNHEY and SVGAGI. CDR3 length equals 13 residues. The junction had 4 bases not matched to a gene; V was cut back by 8 bases and J by 0 bases. As DNA, the CDR3 is TGTGCCAGCGAGGACAGGTTCTCCTACGAGCAGTACTTC. It encodes CASEDRFSYEQYF.

The chain has TRBV4-1 and TRBJ2-7, with 8 bases that match TRBD1. Germline CDR1 is MGHRA and CDR2 is YSYEKL. CDR3 length: 18 amino acids. J was trimmed by 5 bases and V by 5 bases; bases with no gene match: 20. The CDR3 region has the DNA TGCGCCAGCAGCTCTGGGCGTCTAAGTGGGACAGGAGGGAACGAGCAGTACTTC. It yields the protein CASSSGRLSGTGGNEQYF.

The chain carries TRBV19 and TRBJ2-1; D gene ambiguous. The CDR3 is made up of 14 amino acids. Germline V gene data show CDR1 as LNHDA and CDR2 as SQIVND (reference sequence). V was cut by 4 bases and J by 4 bases, with 11 bases left in between. DNA for the CDR3: TGTGCCAGTAGTAGGTTCCTTTCGTACAATGAGCAGTTCTTC. It is translated as CASSRFLSYNEQFF.

This clone showed up just once. V is TRBV28 and J is TRBJ2-3; maybe TRBD1 (5 bases). Germline-derived CDR1 and CDR2 are MDHEN and SYDVKM. Between the trimmed V and J ends, which lost 6 bases and 0 bases, there was a span of 13 bases. This CDR3 has 15 amino acids. The CDR3 spells CASRVGQLSTDTQYF. CDR3 nucleotide sequence: TGTGCCAGCAGGGTCGGACAACTGAGCACAGATACGCAGTATTTT.

V is TRBV6-2 or TRBV6-3 and J is TRBJ1-2; D unresolved. The germline CDR1 and CDR2 sequences are MNHEY and SVGEGT. The CDR3 runs 13 residues. Trimming took off 4 bases at V and 9 bases at J, with 15 bases between the two ends. DNA of the CDR3: TGTGCCAGCAGTTGGAACGAGGCCGGGAGCTACACCTTC. Protein product: CASSWNEAGSYTF.

The genes are TRBV30 and TRBJ1-1; D ambiguous. The CDR3 is 12 residues long. Germline CDR1 GTSNPN, CDR2 SVGIG (reference sequence). V was clipped by 8 bases and J by 2 bases, with 12 bases between them. The CDR3 nucleotides read TGTGCCCCCTCGCGGGGAAACACTGAAGCTTTCTTT. Encoded protein: CAPSRGNTEAFF. Looking up the rest from reference TRBV30 and TRBJ1-1 gives the full variable domain: SQTIHQWPATLVQPVGSPLSLECTVEGTSNPNLYWYRQAAGRGLQLLFYSVGIGQISSEVPQNLSASRPQDRQFILSSKKLLLSDSGFYLCAPSRGNTEAFFGQGTRLTVV.

The V gene is TRBV29-1, the J gene TRBJ2-1; D not resolved. Germline V gives CDR1 SQVTM, CDR2 ANQGSEA. This CDR3 is built from 13 residues. V lost 5 bases to trimming and J lost 1 base, with 9 bases between them. The CDR3 DNA sequence: TGCAGCGTTTCGACTGTTTCCTACAATGAGCAGTTCTTC. Its translation is CSVSTVSYNEQFF.

The chain recombines TRBV19 with TRBJ1-1, with 8 bases matching TRBD1. J gave up 2 bases and V 6 bases, and 5 bases lay outside the gene matches. This CDR3 contains 14 residues. Per the germline V gene, CDR1 is LNHDA and CDR2 is SQIVND (reference sequence). CDR3 residues: CASRGQAPNTEAFF. CDR3 nucleotides: TGTGCCAGTAGGGGACAGGCCCCAAACACTGAAGCTTTCTTT.

The rearrangement uses TRBV5-4 and TRBJ1-2; TRBD1 matches 7 bases. The CDR3 sequence is 14 residues long. V shed 2 bases and J 4 bases; nucleotides not matched to a gene: 5. Germline V gives CDR1 SGHNT, CDR2 YYREEE (reference sequence). The CDR3 protein is CASSLQGPLYGYTF. The CDR3 DNA sequence: TGTGCCAGCAGCTTACAGGGGCCCCTCTATGGCTACACCTTC.

V is TRBV4-1 and J is TRBJ1-5; the D is unclear. CDR1 MGHRA and CDR2 YSYEKL come from the germline V gene. Trimming took 1 base from V and 6 from J, leaving 16 bases between them. The CDR3 is 16 residues long. This CDR3 is CASSQGAGGSGQPQHF. As DNA, the CDR3 is TGCGCCAGCAGCCAAGGGGCCGGTGGGTCGGGTCAGCCCCAGCATTTT.

This chain uses TRBV19 with TRBJ1-1; possibly TRBD1 for D (5 bases). The CDR3 extends over 16 amino acids. CDR1 and CDR2 from the germline V gene are LNHDA and SQIVND (reference sequence). V gave up 6 bases and J gave up 3 bases, with 20 bases separating them. CDR3 amino acids: CASRTSRVLWDTEAFF. DNA for the CDR3: TGTGCCAGTAGGACCTCCAGGGTGCTGTGGGACACTGAAGCTTTCTTT.

V and J are TRBV7-2 and TRBJ1-1; TRBD1 agrees at 7 bases. The CDR3 is 14 residues long. The germline V gene encodes CDR1 SGHTA and CDR2 FQGNSA. The trim removed 3 bases at V and 2 bases at J, leaving 3 bases unmatched. The CDR3 coding sequence is TGTGCCAGCAGCTTGACAGGGATTAACACTGAAGCTTTCTTT. The encoded protein is CASSLTGINTEAFF.

The chain has TRBV7-2 and TRBJ1-5; D remains unclear. Trimming cost V 3 bases and J 4 bases, with 10 bases left between them. The V gene's germline CDR1 is SGHTA and CDR2 FQGNSA. The length of the CDR3 is 14 residues. In nucleotides, the CDR3 is TGTGCCAGCAGCTTCCGGGCCCAGAATCAGCCCCAGCATTTT. It specifies CASSFRAQNQPQHF.

This chain joins TRBV3-1 (or the pseudogene TRBV3-2) and TRBJ1-4; no reliable D call. V was trimmed by 1 base and J by 0 bases, leaving 9 bases between them. Germline V gives CDR1 LGHDT, CDR2 YNNKEL (reference sequence). The CDR3 totals 16 residues. CDR3 region: CASSQGGRATNEKLFF. CDR3 DNA sequence: TGTGCCAGCAGCCAAGGGGGTCGGGCAACTAATGAAAAACTGTTTTTT.

This clone has only one observation. The CDR3 loop is CSVAAGGSYEQYF. In DNA form, the CDR3 reads TGCAGCGTTGCAGCGGGGGGCTCCTACGAGCAGTACTTC. V and J are TRBV29-1 and TRBJ2-7, with TRBD2 identical over 9 bases. Germline-derived CDR1 and CDR2 are SQVTM and ANQGSEA. Unmatched junction bases numbered 1, after V lost 4 bases and J lost 0 bases. The CDR3 is made up of 13 amino acids.